In this sample, the clone carrying this T cell receptor (beta chain) turned up many times. Its target is not known. Between the trimmed V and J ends, which lost 6 bases and 6 bases, there was a span of 14 bases. The CDR3 covers 13 residues. Germline-derived CDR1 and CDR2 are KGHSH and LQKENI. RNA transcripts provided the source from which TCR beta CDR3 regions were amplified. The TCR CDR3 first-round RT-PCR relied on the HTBI primer set. TCRdb used MiXCR to reprocess the multiplex PCR reads, holding one entry per CDR3 protein. The sample carries about 290,000 distinct CDR3 sequences, less than 15% recorded once. This entry belongs to a study of T cells in Graves' hyperthyroidism and ophthalmopathy. Study-level findings and limits: Ophthalmopathy got predicted by the model a median around 6.6 months before its onset. Most thyroid clonotypes expanded above 0.001 appeared in blood too.

Hyperthyroidism was newly diagnosed in patients aged 18 to 65 (duration under 2 months). Clinical symptoms, serum thyroxine, TRAb, thyroid ultrasound and orbital computed tomography informed diagnoses. Sequenced material: blood. The chain uses TRBV18 and TRBJ1-2, with D perhaps matching TRBD1 (5 bases). The origin of this receptor is a woman in her 30s with Graves' hyperthyroidism that later progressed to Graves' ophthalmopathy. The CDR3 region has the DNA TGTGCCAGCTCGCCATTCCAGGGTGATGGCTACACCTTC. Its translation is CASSPFQGDGYTF.